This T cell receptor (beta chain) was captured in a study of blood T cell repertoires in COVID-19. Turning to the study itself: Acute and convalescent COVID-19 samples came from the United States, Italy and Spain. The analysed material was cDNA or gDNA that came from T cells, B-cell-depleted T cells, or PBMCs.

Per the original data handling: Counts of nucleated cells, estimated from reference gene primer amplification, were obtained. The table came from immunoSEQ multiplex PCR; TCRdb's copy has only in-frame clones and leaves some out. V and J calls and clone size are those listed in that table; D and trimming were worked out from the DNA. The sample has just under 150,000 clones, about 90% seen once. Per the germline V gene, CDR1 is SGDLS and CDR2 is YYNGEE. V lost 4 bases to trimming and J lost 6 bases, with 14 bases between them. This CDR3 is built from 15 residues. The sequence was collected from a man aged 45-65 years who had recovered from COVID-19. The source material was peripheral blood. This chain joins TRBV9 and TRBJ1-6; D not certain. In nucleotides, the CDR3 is TGTGCCAGCAGCCCCGAGGGTCTCGGTAATTCACCCCTCCACTTT. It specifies CASSPEGLGNSPLHF.